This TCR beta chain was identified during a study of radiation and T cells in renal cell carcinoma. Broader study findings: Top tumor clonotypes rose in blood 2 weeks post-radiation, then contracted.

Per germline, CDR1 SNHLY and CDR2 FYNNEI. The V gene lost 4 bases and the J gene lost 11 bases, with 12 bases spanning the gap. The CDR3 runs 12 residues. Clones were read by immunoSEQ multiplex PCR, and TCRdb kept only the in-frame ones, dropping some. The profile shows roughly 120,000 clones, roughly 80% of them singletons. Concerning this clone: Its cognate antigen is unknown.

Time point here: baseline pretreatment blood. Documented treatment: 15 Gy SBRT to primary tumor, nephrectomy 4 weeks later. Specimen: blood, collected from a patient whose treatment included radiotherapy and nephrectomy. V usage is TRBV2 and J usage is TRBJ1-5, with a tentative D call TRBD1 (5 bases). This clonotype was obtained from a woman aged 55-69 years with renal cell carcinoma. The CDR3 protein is CASSGQGRTQHF. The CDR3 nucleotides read TGTGCCAGCAGTGGGCAGGGTAGGACCCAGCATTTT.